A selection of T cell receptor beta chains follows, all from one sample in a study of Graves' ophthalmopathy and Graves' hyperthyroidism. TCRdb analysed the multiplex PCR reads with MiXCR anew, one entry per CDR3 protein. The top ten clones hold roughly 2.3% of a sample with a few hundred thousand distinct CDR3 sequences, 15% to 20% of them seen once. What was sequenced was peripheral blood. The receptors were sampled from an adult woman with stable Graves' hyperthyroidism. Both conserved end residues are part of each CDR3. The order of the fields is CDR3 DNA, CDR3 protein, D gene, clone size, V gene, J gene. A D gene is named only where the DNA matches it firmly. The size field is filled for only some rows; it gives once, few, many or a size class.

TGTGCCACCAGCAGAGCCCGGGACAGGGGTCGATCACCCCTCCACTTT	CATSRARDRGRSPLHF	TRBD1	many	TRBV15	TRBJ1-6
TGCAGTGCTAGGTACAGAGGACTAGCGAACTCCTACGAGCAGTACTTC	CSARYRGLANSYEQYF	TRBD2	NA	TRBV20-1	TRBJ2-7
TGTGCCAGCAGGACAGGGCCCGAAAGAAGTGGGGCCAACGTCCTGACTTTC	CASRTGPERSGANVLTF	TRBD1	many	TRBV28	TRBJ2-6
TGTGCCAGCAGTGAACCCTTTGCCAAAAACATTCAGTACTTC	CASSEPFAKNIQYF	NA	many	TRBV6-1	TRBJ2-4
TGCAGTGCTGGAGGCGGGGGGGCGCCGACTGAAGCTTTCTTT	CSAGGGGAPTEAFF	NA	many	TRBV20-1	TRBJ1-1
TGTGCCAGCAGCTTAGAATGGGAGAGGACCGGGGAGCTGTTTTTT	CASSLEWERTGELFF	NA	many	TRBV11-2	TRBJ2-2
TGTGCCAGCAGTTTCGGGACAGGCGTACAAGAGACCCAGTACTTC	CASSFGTGVQETQYF	TRBD1	NA	TRBV28	TRBJ2-5
TGTGCCAGCTCACCAACGGGGACAGACCCGTTTCGCTCCTATAATTCACCCCTCCACTTT	CASSPTGTDPFRSYNSPLHF	TRBD1	few	TRBV18	TRBJ1-6
TGCAGTGCTAGAGTTTCCAGGGGGCCGGTCGGGGAGCTGTTTTTT	CSARVSRGPVGELFF	TRBD1	NA	TRBV20-1	TRBJ2-2
TGTGCCAGCAGTTCTGGACTAGCGGGCGGCCCCTACGAGCAGTACTTC	CASSSGLAGGPYEQYF	TRBD2	many	TRBV28	TRBJ2-7
TGTGCCAGCAGTCCCAGGGGACAGGGGAGCAACATTCAGTACTTC	CASSPRGQGSNIQYF	TRBD1	many	TRBV6-2/TRBV6-3	TRBJ2-4
TGTGCCAGTAGTACGGGCAGGGCCACTGAAGCTTTCTTT	CASSTGRATEAFF	NA	many	TRBV19	TRBJ1-1
TGCAGTGCTTGGGGACAGCTGGGGCCAGCTAACTATGGCTACACCTTC	CSAWGQLGPANYGYTF	TRBD1	many	TRBV20-1	TRBJ1-2
NA	CASTWGRGASLAKNIKYF	NA	few	TRBV28	TRBJ2-4
TGTGCCAGCAGTGCCCAGTTCGGACAAATGAACACTGAAGCTTTCTTT	CASSAQFGQMNTEAFF	NA	NA	TRBV19	TRBJ1-1
TGTGCCACCACCCCGGCCGGGGGAGGCTATGGCTACACCTTC	CATTPAGGGYGYTF	NA	many	TRBV15	TRBJ1-2
TGTGCCACCAGCAGAGCGCCGGAAGGTTTTTACGAGCAGTACTTC	CATSRAPEGFYEQYF	NA	many	TRBV15	TRBJ2-7
TGTGCCAGCAGTAGAGCGGGAGCGAAGGGAGAGACCCAGTACTTC	CASSRAGAKGETQYF	TRBD2	many	TRBV6-1	TRBJ2-5
TGTGCCAGCACCCCCTCTAGGGAGCCCCAAGAGACCCAGTACTTC	CASTPSREPQETQYF	NA	NA	TRBV7-9	TRBJ2-5
TGCAGCGTTGACCCTGGGTATAGGGCGGACACGACCGAAGCTTTCTTT	CSVDPGYRADTTEAFF	NA	many	TRBV29-1	TRBJ1-1
TGTGCCAGCAAGGGGTCGTCTACTACTCGGGAGCAGTACTTC	CASKGSSTTREQYF	NA	many	TRBV28	TRBJ2-7
TGTGCCAGCAGCCAAGATCGGACAAGTAGGAACACTGAAGCTTTCTTT	CASSQDRTSRNTEAFF	NA	NA	TRBV3-1	TRBJ1-1
TGTGCCAGCAGCACCGTAGCGGGAGTAGTTCGAAGCGAGCAGTACTTC	CASSTVAGVVRSEQYF	TRBD2	NA	TRBV11-1	TRBJ2-7